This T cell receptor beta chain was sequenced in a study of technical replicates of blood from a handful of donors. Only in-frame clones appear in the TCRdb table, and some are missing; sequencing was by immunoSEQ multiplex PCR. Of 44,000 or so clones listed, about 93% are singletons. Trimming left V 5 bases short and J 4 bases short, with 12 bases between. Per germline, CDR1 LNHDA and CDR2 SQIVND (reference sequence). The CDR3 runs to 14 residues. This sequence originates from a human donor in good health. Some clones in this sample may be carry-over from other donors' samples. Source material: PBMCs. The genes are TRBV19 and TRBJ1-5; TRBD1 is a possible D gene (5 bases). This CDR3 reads CASSPRGINQPQHF. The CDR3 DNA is TGTGCCAGTAGTCCTCGGGGGATAAATCAGCCCCAGCATTTT.